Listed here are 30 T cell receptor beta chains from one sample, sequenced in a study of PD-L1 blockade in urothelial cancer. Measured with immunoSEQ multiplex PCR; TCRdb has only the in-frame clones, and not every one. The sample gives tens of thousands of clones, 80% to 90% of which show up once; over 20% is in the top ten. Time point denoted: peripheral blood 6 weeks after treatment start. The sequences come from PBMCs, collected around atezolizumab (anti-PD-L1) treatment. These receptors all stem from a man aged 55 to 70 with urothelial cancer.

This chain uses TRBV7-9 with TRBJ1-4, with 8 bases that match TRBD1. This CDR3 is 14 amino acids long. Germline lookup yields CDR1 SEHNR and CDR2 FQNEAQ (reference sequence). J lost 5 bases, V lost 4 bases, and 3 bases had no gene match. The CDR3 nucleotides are TGTGCCAGCAGCTGGAGGACAGGGAATGAAAAACTGTTTTTT. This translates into CASSWRTGNEKLFF. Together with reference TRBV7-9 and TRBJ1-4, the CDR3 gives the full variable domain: DTGVSQNPRHKITKRGQNVTFRCDPISEHNRLYWYRQTLGQGPEFLTYFQNEAQLEKSRLLSDRFSAERPKGSFSTLEIQRTEQGDSAMYLCASSWRTGNEKLFFGSGTQLSVL.

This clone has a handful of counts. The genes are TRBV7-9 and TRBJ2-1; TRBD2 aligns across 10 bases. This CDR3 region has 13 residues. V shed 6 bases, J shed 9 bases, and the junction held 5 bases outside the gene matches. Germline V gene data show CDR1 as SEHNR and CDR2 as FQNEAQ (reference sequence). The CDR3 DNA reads TGTGCCAGCAGTCCCGCTAGCGGGGGTGAGCAGTTCTTC. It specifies CASSPASGGEQFF.

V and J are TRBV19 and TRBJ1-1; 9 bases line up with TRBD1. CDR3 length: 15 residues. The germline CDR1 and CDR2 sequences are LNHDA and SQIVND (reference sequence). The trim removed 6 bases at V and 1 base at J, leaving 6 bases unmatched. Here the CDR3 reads CASSGTGKSNTEAFF. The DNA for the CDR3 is TGTGCCAGTAGCGGGACAGGGAAATCGAACACTGAAGCTTTCTTT.

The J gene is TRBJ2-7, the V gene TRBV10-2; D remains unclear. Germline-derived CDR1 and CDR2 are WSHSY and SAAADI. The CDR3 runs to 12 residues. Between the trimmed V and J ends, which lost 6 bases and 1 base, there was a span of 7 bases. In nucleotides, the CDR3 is TGCGCCAGCAGACACACATCCTACGAGCAGTACTTC. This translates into CASRHTSYEQYF.

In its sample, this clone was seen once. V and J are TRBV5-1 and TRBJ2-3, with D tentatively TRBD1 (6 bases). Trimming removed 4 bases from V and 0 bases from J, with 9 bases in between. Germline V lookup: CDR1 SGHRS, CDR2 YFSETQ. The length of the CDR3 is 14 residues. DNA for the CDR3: TGCGCCAGCAGCCTCACAGGGAGCACAGATACGCAGTATTTT. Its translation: CASSLTGSTDTQYF.

CDR3 sequence reads: CASSVITGSRELFF. CDR3 nucleotides: TGTGCCAGCAGCGTGATTACAGGGTCCCGGGAGCTGTTTTTT. This chain connects TRBV5-4 to TRBJ2-2; possibly TRBD1 for D (6 bases). Germline CDR1 reads SGHNT; CDR2 reads YYREEE (reference sequence). Trimming stripped 4 bases from V and 9 bases from J, with 16 bases between. The CDR3 contains 14 residues.

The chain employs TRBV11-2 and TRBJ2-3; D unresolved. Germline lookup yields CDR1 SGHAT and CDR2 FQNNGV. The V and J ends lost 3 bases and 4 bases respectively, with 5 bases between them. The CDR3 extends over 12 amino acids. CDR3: CASSFRADTQYF. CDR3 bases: TGTGCCAGCAGCTTTCGAGCAGATACGCAGTATTTT. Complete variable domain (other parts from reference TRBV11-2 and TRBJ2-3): EAGVAQSPRYKIIEKRQSVAFWCNPISGHATLYWYQQILGQGPKLLIQFQNNGVVDDSQLPKDRFSAERLKGVDSTLKIQPAKLEDSAVYLCASSFRADTQYFGPGTRLTVL.

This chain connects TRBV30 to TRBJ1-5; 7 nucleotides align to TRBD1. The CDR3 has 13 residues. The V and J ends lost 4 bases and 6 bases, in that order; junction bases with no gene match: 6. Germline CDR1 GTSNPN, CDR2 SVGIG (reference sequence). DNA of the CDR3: TGTGCCTGGAATACAGGGGTGAGTCAGCCCCAGCATTTT. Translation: CAWNTGVSQPQHF.

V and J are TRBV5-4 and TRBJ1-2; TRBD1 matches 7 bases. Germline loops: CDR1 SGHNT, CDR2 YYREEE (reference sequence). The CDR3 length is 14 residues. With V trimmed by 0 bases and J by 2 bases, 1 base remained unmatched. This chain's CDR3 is CASSLEGANYGYTF. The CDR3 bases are TGTGCCAGCAGCTTGGAGGGGGCAAACTATGGCTACACCTTC.

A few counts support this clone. In DNA, the CDR3 is TGTGCCAGCAGCTCCGGGACTGGGAAGGGGAACACTGAAGCTTTCTTT. The encoded protein is CASSSGTGKGNTEAFF. The genes are TRBV5-4 and TRBJ1-1; weak D call: TRBD1 (5 bases). V was shortened by 3 bases and J by 1 base, with 16 bases between the two germline ends. Germline CDR1 is SGHNT and CDR2 is YYREEE (reference sequence). CDR3 size: 16 residues.

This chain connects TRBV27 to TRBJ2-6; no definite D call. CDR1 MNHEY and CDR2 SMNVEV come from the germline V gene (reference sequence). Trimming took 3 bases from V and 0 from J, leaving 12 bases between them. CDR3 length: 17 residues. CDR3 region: CASSFTVLPSGANVLTF. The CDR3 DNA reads TGTGCCAGCAGTTTCACGGTTTTACCCTCTGGGGCCAACGTCCTGACTTTC.

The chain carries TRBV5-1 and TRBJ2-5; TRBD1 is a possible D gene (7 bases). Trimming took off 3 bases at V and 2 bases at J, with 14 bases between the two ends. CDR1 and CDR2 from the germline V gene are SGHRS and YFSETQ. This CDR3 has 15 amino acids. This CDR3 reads CASSSQGRTQETQYF. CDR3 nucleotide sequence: TGCGCCAGCAGCTCACAGGGGAGGACACAAGAGACCCAGTACTTC.

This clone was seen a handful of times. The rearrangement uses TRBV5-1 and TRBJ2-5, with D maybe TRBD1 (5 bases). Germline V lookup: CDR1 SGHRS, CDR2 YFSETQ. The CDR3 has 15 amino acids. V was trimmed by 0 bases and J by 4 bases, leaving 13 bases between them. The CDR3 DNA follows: TGCGCCAGCAGCTTGGAGGGGTTAGGGTTAGAGACCCAGTACTTC. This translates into CASSLEGLGLETQYF.

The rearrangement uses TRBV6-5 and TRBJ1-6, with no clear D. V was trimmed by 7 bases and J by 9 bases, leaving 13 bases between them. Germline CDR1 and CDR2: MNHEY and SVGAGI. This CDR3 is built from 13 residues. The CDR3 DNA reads TGTGCCAGCAAGGGCGGGAGGGCTTCACCCCTCCACTTT. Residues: CASKGGRASPLHF.

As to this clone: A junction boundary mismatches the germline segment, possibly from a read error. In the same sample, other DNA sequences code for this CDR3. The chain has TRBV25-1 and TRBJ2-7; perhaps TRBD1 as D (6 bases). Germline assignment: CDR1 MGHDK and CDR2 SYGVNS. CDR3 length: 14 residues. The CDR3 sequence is CASSEPGARYEQYF. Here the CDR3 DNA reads TGTGCCAGCAGTGAGCCAGGGGCCAGATACGAGCAGTATTTC.

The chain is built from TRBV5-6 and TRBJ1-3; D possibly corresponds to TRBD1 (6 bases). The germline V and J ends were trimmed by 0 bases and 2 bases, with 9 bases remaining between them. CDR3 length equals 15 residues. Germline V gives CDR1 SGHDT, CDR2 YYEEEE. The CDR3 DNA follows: TGTGCCAGCAGCTTGGCCCAGGGGACTGGAAACACCATATATTTT. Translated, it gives CASSLAQGTGNTIYF.

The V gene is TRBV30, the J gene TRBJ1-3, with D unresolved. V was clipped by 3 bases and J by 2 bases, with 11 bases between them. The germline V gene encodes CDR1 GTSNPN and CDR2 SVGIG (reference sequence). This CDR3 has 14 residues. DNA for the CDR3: TGTGCCTGGAGGGAGGGATCCCCTGGAAACACCATATATTTT. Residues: CAWREGSPGNTIYF.

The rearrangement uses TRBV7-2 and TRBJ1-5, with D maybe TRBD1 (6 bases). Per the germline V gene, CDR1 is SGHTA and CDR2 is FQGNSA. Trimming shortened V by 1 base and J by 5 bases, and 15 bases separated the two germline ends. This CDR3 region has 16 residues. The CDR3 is CASSLVGGPGDQPQHF. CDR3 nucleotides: TGTGCCAGCAGCTTAGTGGGGGGGCCGGGGGATCAGCCCCAGCATTTT.

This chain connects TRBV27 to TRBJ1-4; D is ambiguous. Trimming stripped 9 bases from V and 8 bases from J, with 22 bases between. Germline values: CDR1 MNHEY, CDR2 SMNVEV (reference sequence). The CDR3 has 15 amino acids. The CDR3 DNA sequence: TGTGCCAGTCACCCGGGAGCCGATCCCCGGGAAAAACTGTTTTTT. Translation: CASHPGADPREKLFF.

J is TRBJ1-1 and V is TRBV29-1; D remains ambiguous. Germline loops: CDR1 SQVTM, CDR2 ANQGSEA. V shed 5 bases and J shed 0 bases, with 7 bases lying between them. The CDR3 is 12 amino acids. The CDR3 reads CSVSQVNTEAFF. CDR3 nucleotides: TGCAGCGTTTCGCAGGTGAACACTGAAGCTTTCTTT.

CDR3 in DNA: TGTGCCAGCAGGTTACAGGGTTCCTATAATTCACCCCTCCACTTT. Translated, it gives CASRLQGSYNSPLHF. V gene TRBV5-6 combines with J gene TRBJ1-6, with D possibly being TRBD1 (6 bases). Germline V lookup: CDR1 SGHDT, CDR2 YYEEEE. V was trimmed by 5 bases and J by 1 base, leaving 10 bases between them. The CDR3 has 15 amino acids. The full variable domain, in which reference TRBV5-6 and TRBJ1-6 provide the parts outside the CDR3, is DAGVTQSPTHLIKTRGQQVTLRCSPKSGHDTVSWYQQALGQGPQFIFQYYEEEERQRGNFPDRFSGHQFPNYSSELNVNALLLGDSALYLCASRLQGSYNSPLHFGNGTRLTVT.

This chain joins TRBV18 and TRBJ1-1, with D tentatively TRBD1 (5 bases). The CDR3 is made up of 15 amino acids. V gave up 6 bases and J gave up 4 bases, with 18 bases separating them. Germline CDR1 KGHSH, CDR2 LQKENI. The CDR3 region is CASSDTRNGATEAFF. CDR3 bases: TGTGCCAGCTCGGACACAAGGAACGGTGCCACTGAAGCTTTCTTT.

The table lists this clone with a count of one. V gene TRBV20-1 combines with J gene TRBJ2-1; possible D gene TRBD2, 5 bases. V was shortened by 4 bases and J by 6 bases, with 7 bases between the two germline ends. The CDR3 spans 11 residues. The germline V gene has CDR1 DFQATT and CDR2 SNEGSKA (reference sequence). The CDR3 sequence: CSATTSNEQFF. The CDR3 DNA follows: TGCAGTGCTACAACTAGCAATGAGCAGTTCTTC.

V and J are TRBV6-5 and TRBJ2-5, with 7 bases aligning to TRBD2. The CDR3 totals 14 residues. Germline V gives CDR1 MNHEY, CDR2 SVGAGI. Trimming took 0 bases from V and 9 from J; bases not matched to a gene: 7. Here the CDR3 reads CASSYSRGAGAQYF. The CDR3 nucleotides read TGTGCCAGCAGTTACTCTCGGGGCGCGGGAGCCCAGTACTTC.

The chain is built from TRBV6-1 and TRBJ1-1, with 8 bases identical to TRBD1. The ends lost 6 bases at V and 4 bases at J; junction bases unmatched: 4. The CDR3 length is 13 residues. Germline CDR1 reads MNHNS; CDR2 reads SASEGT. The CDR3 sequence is CASRATGGTEAFF. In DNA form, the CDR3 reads TGTGCCAGCAGGGCTACAGGGGGCACTGAAGCTTTCTTT.

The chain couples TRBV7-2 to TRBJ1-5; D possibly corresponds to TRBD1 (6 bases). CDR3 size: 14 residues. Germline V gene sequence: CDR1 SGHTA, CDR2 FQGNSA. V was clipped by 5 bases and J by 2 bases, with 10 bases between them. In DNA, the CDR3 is TGTGCCAGCAGCGGAGGGGGGGGCAATCAGCCCCAGCATTTT. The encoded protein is CASSGGGGNQPQHF. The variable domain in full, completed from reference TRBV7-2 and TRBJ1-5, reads GAGVSQSPSNKVTEKGKDVELRCDPISGHTALYWYRQSLGQGLEFLIYFQGNSAPDKSGLPSDRFSAERTGGSVSTLTIQRTQQEDSAVYLCASSGGGGNQPQHFGDGTRLSIL.

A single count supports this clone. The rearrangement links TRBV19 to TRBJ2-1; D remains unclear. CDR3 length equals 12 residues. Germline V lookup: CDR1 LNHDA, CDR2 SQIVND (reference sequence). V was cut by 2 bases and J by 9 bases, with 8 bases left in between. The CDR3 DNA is TGTGCCAGTAGTATATCAGTTTCTGAGCAGTTCTTC. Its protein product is CASSISVSEQFF.

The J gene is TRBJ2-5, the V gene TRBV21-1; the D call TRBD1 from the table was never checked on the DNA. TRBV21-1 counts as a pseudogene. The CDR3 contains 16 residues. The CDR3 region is CASSEGRDRGSETQYF. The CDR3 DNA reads TGTGCCAGCAGCGAAGGCCGGGACAGGGGATCGGAGACCCAGTACTTC.

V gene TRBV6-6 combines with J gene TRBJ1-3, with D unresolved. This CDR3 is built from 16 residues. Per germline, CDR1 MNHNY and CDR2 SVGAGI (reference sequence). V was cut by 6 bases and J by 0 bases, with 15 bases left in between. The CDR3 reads CASSPRGSHSGNTIYF. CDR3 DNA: TGTGCCAGCAGCCCCCGCGGGAGCCACTCTGGAAACACCATATATTTT.

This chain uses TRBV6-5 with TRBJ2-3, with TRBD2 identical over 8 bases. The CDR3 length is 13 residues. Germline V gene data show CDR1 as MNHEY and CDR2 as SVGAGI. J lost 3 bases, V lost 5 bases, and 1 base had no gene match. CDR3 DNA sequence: TGTGCCAGCAGTGAGCGGGAGACAGATACGCAGTATTTT. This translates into CASSERETDTQYF.